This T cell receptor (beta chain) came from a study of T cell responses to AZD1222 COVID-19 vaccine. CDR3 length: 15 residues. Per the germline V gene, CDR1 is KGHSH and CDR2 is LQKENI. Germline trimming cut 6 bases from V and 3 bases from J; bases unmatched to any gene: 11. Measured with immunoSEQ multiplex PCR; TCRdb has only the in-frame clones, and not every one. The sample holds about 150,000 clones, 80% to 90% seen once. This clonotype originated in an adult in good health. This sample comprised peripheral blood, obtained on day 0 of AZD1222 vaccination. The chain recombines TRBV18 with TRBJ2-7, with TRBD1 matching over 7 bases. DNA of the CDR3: TGTGCCAGCTCCCCTAGACAGGGTCCCTTCTACGAGCAGTACTTC. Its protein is CASSPRQGPFYEQYF.